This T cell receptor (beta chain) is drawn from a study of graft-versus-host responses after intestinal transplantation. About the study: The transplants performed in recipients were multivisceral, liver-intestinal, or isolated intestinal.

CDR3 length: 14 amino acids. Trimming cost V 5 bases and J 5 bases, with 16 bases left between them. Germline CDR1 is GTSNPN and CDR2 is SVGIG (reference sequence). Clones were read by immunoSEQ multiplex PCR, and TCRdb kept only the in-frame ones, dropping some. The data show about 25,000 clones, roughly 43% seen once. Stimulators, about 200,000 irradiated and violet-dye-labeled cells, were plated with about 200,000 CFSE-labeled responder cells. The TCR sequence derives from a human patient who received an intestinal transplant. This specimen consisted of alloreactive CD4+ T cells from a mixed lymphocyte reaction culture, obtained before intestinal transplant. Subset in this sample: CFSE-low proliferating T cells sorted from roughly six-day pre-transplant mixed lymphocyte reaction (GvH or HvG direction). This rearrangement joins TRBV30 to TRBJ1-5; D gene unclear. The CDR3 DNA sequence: TGTGCCTGGGACCGAGGGAGAGGCTATCAGCCCCAGCATTTT. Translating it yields CAWDRGRGYQPQHF.